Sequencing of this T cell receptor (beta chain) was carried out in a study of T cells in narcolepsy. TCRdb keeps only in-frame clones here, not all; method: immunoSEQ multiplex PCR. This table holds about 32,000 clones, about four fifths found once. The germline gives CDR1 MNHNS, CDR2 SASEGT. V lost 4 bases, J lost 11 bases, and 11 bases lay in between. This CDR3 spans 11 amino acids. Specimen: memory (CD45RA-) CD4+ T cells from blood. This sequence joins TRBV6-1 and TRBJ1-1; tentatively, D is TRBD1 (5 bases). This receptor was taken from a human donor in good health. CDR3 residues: CASSGGRGAFF. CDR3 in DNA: TGTGCCAGCAGTGGGGGGAGAGGGGCTTTCTTT.